Below, 18 T cell receptor beta chains from the same sample are listed, as sequenced in a study of blood T cells in healthy people across ages. Primers used in a second PCR of roughly 7 to 11 cycles were a sample-barcoded 5' primer and a J-beta primer mix. TCRdb re-called the 5' RACE reads with MiXCR, one entry per CDR3 protein. The data contain 750,000 or so distinct CDR3 sequences, more than 20% of them singletons. These same records also appear under a second study, on T cells of mothers and their children.

Sequencing used blood. All receptors come from a boy younger than 18 in good health.

CDR3 coding DNA: TGCAGTGCTATAAAACAGGGCACGAACACTGAAGCTTTCTTT. Its protein product is CSAIKQGTNTEAFF. V and J are TRBV20-1 and TRBJ1-1; D might be TRBD1 (6 bases). Germline V gives CDR1 DFQATT, CDR2 SNEGSKA (reference sequence). The CDR3 covers 14 residues. The germline V and J ends were trimmed by 4 bases and 1 base, with 13 bases remaining between them.

The rearrangement joins TRBV13 to TRBJ2-2; perhaps D is TRBD1 or TRBD2 (5 bases each). V lost 3 bases and J 7 bases, leaving 9 bases between the germline ends. Germline V gene lookup returns CDR1 PRHDT and CDR2 FYEKMQ (reference sequence). The CDR3 sequence is 13 residues long. The DNA of the CDR3 is TGTGCCAGCAGCTTGGGGGATCACGGGGAGCTGTTTTTT. Translating gives CASSLGDHGELFF.

V is TRBV4-1 and J is TRBJ2-5; D unresolved. The J call could be wrong; TRBJ2-1 is a better fit for the DNA end. The germline CDR1 and CDR2 sequences are MGHRA and YSYEKL. The CDR3 spans 17 residues. CDR3 DNA: TGCGCCAGCAGCCAAGACTTTTTCTGGCAGTCCGGCGATGAGCAGTTCTTC. This gives the protein CASSQDFFWQSGDEQFF.

CDR3: CASAPSAGVYEQYF. The CDR3 nucleotides are TGTGCCAGCGCCCCTTCAGCGGGAGTTTACGAGCAGTACTTC. V is TRBV2 and J is TRBJ2-5; 8 nucleotides agree with TRBD2. The J call may not be correct, given that the DNA end is closer to TRBJ2-7. CDR1 is SNHLY and CDR2 is FYNNEI in the germline V gene. The CDR3 runs 14 residues.

This clonotype was detected many times. The chain couples TRBV2 to TRBJ2-7; 9 bases map to TRBD2. The CDR3 is 13 residues long. V lost 8 bases and J lost 1; bases outside the gene matches: 3. The germline V gene has CDR1 SNHLY and CDR2 FYNNEI. As DNA, the CDR3 is TGTGCCAGCGGCCTAGCGGGGTCCTACGAGCAGTACTTC. This codes for CASGLAGSYEQYF.

The chain combines TRBV6-2 or TRBV6-3 with TRBJ2-5; 7 bases fit TRBD2. This CDR3 region has 15 residues. Trimming at V came to 5 bases and at J to 3 bases, leaving 9 bases not matched to a gene. Germline loops: CDR1 MNHEY, CDR2 SVGEGT. The CDR3 coding sequence is TGTGCCAGCAGTGTCTGGGCTAGCGGAGAAGAGACCCAGTACTTC. It encodes CASSVWASGEETQYF.

The gene calls are TRBV7-2 and TRBJ2-7; D gene ambiguous. From germline, CDR1 is SGHTA and CDR2 FQGNSA. V lost 9 bases to trimming and J lost 2 bases, with 17 bases between them. This CDR3 region has 14 residues. CDR3 sequence: CASRATPLTYEQYF. The CDR3 nucleotides read TGTGCCAGTCGGGCGACTCCACTAACCTACGAGCAGTACTTC.

The chain carries TRBV5-5 and TRBJ2-5; unclear D gene. This CDR3 contains 13 residues. Germline assignment: CDR1 SGHKS and CDR2 YYEKEE (reference sequence). Trimming took 2 bases from V and 5 from J, leaving 10 bases between them. This CDR3 is CASSFNGRETQYF. CDR3 nucleotide sequence: TGTGCCAGCAGCTTCAATGGGCGGGAGACCCAGTACTTC.

This clonotype came up many times. The chain carries TRBV7-9 and TRBJ2-3; D is unresolved. Trimming removed 2 bases from V and 2 bases from J, with 2 bases in between. This CDR3 comprises 12 residues. CDR1 is SEHNR, CDR2 FQNEAQ, per germline (reference sequence). The CDR3 reads CASSLYTDTQYF. The DNA of the CDR3 is TGTGCCAGCAGCTTATACACAGATACGCAGTATTTT.

The rearrangement uses TRBV11-1 and TRBJ2-1; TRBD2 matches 10 bases. Germline lookup yields CDR1 SGHAT and CDR2 FQDESV (reference sequence). V lost 5 bases to trimming and J lost 5 bases; unmatched junction nucleotides: 3. This CDR3 is 14 amino acids long. The CDR3, as DNA: TGTGCCAGCAGCGTTAGCGGGGGGCACAATGAGCAGTTCTTC. As protein: CASSVSGGHNEQFF.

The chain carries TRBV29-1 and TRBJ2-1; TRBD1 matches 7 bases. The CDR3 covers 14 residues. V lost 6 bases to trimming and J lost 8 bases; unmatched junction nucleotides: 13. CDR1 is SQVTM and CDR2 is ANQGSEA in the germline V gene. The CDR3 region has the DNA TGCAGCGTAGTGACAGGGAGCTTGGTCTATGAGCAGTTCTTC. As protein: CSVVTGSLVYEQFF.

Turning to this clonotype: Because the CDR3 is missing its conserved closing phenylalanine or tryptophan, this is likely a read error. The V call is TRBV5-1, the J call TRBJ2-1; 12 bases fit TRBD2. CDR1 SGHRS and CDR2 YFSETQ come from the germline V gene. This CDR3 comprises 17 residues. V lost 4 bases, J lost 7 bases, and 12 bases stayed unmatched. Here the CDR3 DNA reads TGCGCCAGCAGCCCCACGCTTTCTAGCGGGAGGGAAAATGAGCAGTTCTTG. Protein product: CASSPTLSSGRENEQFL.

The chain uses TRBV7-3 and TRBJ2-5; TRBD2 aligns across 10 bases. CDR1 and CDR2 (germline): SGHTA, FQGTGA. The CDR3 spans 16 residues. V gave up 3 bases and J gave up 4 bases; unmatched junction bases: 8. CDR3 coding DNA: TGTGCCAGCAGCTTTCAAGCGGGAGGGCCGGCAGAGACCCAGTACTTC. This sequence encodes CASSFQAGGPAETQYF.

This clonotype was seen more than once but under ten times. The gene calls are TRBV7-2 and TRBJ2-1; D uncertain. The CDR3 sequence is 14 residues long. The germline gives CDR1 SGHTA, CDR2 FQGNSA. V was cut by 4 bases and J by 0 bases, with 7 bases left in between. As DNA, the CDR3 is TGTGCCAGCAGCTCCATCGCCTCCTACAATGAGCAGTTCTTC. Its translation: CASSSIASYNEQFF.

The chain couples TRBV29-1 to TRBJ2-7; 10 nucleotides line up with TRBD1. There are 15 residues in the CDR3. The germline CDR1 and CDR2 sequences are SQVTM and ANQGSEA. V was clipped by 6 bases and J by 3 bases; unmatched bases: 11. The CDR3, as DNA: TGCAGCGTGACAAGCCGGGACAGGGGCAACTACGAGCAGTACTTC. It encodes CSVTSRDRGNYEQYF.

The sample holds a few counts of this clonotype. This rearrangement joins TRBV11-3 to TRBJ2-7; D remains unclear. V was clipped by 3 bases and J by 5 bases, with 11 bases between them. Germline loops: CDR1 SGHNT, CDR2 YENEEA. This CDR3 is 13 amino acids long. The DNA for the CDR3 is TGTGCCAGCAGCTTCGAGGTGCAAAACGAGCAGTACTTC. This translates into CASSFEVQNEQYF.

The chain employs TRBV5-1 and TRBJ2-4; 9 bases line up with TRBD1. After removal of 4 bases from V and 5 bases from J, the junction contained 10 bases not matched to a gene. The CDR3 consists of 16 residues. The germline CDR1 and CDR2 sequences are SGHRS and YFSETQ. Here the CDR3 reads CASSPSGGDRENIQYF. DNA for the CDR3: TGCGCCAGCAGCCCTTCTGGTGGGGACAGGGAAAACATTCAGTACTTC.

This chain connects TRBV20-1 to TRBJ2-3; D perhaps matches TRBD2 (6 bases). The CDR3 is 14 residues long. Germline V gene data show CDR1 as DFQATT and CDR2 as SNEGSKA (reference sequence). V lost 5 bases and J lost 7, with 19 bases in between. The CDR3 DNA follows: TGCAGTGCTCACGGAGGGCCGAGGGTAAATACGCAGTATTTT. Translation gives CSAHGGPRVNTQYF.